The source of this TCR beta chain is a study of OX40 agonist ivuxolimab in advanced cancers. Across the whole study: The dose-escalation cohort had hepatocellular carcinoma, melanoma, renal cell or head and neck cancer. Study-wide findings and caveats: Among T cells, CD8+ cells averaged more expanded clones than CD4+ cells. Antigen specificity remained undetermined for the expanded peripheral T cells.

Blood specimens came from baseline, cycle 4 day 1, and cycle 7 day 1. As for this clone: What it recognizes is unknown.

Some clones are missing from TCRdb's copy, which holds only in-frame ones; the method was immunoSEQ multiplex PCR. Here the sample spans more than 60,000 clones, 85% being singletons. CDR1 is MGHDK and CDR2 is SYGVNS in the germline V gene. This CDR3 spans 16 amino acids. Unmatched junction bases numbered 11, after V lost 1 base and J lost 9 bases. The chain combines TRBV25-1 with TRBJ1-4, with TRBD1 matching over 7 bases. The sample here was CD4+ or CD8+ T cells sorted from blood, taken in a trial of the OX40 agonist ivuxolimab. This TCR was recovered from an adult with an advanced solid tumor such as melanoma, head and neck, liver or kidney cancer. Written as DNA, the CDR3 is TGTGCCAGCAGTGAATGGGCAACAGGGGAAGAGAAAAAACTGTTTTTT. Translation: CASSEWATGEEKKLFF.